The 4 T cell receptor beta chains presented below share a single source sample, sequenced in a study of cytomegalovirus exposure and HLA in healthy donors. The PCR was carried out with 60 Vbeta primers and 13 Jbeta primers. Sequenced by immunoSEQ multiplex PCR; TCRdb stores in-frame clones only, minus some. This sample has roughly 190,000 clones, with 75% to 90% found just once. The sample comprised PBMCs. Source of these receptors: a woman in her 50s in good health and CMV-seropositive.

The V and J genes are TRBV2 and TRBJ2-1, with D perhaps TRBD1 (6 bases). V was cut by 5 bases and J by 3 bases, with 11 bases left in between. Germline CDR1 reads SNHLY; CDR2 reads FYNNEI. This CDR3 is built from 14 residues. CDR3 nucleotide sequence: TGTGCCAGCAGTCGACAGGCAATCTACAATGAGCAGTTCTTC. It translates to CASSRQAIYNEQFF. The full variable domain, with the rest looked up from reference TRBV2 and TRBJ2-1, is EPEVTQTPSHQVTQMGQEVILRCVPISNHLYFYWYRQILGQKVEFLVSFYNNEISEKSEIFDDQFSVERPDGSNFTLKIRSTKLEDSAMYFCASSRQAIYNEQFFGPGTRLTVL.

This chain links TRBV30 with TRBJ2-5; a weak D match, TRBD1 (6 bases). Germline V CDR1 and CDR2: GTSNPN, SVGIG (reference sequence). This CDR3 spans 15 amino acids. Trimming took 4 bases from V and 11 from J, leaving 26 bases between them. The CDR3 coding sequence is TGTGCCTGGATTAAGAACCCGGCCGGACAGCAGGTGCAGTACTTC. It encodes CAWIKNPAGQQVQYF. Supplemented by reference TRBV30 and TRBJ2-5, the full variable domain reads SQTIHQWPATLVQPVGSPLSLECTVEGTSNPNLYWYRQAAGRGLQLLFYSVGIGQISSEVPQNLSASRPQDRQFILSSKKLLLSDSGFYLCAWIKNPAGQQVQYFGPGTRLLVL.

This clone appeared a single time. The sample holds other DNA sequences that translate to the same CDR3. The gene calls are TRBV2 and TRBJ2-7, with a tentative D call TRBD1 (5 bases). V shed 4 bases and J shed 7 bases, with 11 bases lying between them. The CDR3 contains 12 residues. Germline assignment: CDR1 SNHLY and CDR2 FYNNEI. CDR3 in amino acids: CASSAAGNEQYF. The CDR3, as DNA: TGTGCCAGCAGTGCTGCAGGGAATGAGCAGTACTTC.

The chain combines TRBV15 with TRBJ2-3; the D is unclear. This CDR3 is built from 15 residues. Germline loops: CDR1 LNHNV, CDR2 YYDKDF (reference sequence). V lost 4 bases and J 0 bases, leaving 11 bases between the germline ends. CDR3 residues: CATSKTTTSTDTQYF. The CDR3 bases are TGTGCCACCAGCAAAACTACTACGAGCACAGATACGCAGTATTTT. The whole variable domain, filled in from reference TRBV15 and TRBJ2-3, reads DAMVIQNPRYQVTQFGKPVTLSCSQTLNHNVMYWYQQKSSQAPKLLFHYYDKDFNNEADTPDNFQSRRPNTSFCFLDIRSPGLGDTAMYLCATSKTTTSTDTQYFGPGTRLTVL.